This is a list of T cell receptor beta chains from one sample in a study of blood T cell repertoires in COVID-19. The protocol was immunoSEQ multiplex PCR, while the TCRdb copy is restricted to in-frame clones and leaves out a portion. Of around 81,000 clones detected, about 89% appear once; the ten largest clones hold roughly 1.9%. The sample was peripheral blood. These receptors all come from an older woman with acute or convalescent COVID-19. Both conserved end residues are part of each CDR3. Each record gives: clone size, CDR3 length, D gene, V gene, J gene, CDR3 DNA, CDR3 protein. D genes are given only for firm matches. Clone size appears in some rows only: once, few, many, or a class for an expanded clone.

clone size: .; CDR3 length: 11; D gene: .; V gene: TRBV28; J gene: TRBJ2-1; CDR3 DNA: TGTGCCAGCAGGTATAACAATGAGCAGTTCTTC; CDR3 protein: CASRYNNEQFF
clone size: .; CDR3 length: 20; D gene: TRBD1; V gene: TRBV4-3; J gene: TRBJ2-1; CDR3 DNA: TGCGCCAGCAGCCAAGGCTACAGGGGGCGCGTCCGTGACTCCTACAATGAGCAGTTCTTC; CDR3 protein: CASSQGYRGRVRDSYNEQFF
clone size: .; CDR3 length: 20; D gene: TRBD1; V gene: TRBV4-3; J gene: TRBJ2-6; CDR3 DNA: TGCGCCAGCAGCCAAGAACTACCGGGACAGGGGGCGTCTGGGGCCAACGTCCTGACTTTC; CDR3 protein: CASSQELPGQGASGANVLTF
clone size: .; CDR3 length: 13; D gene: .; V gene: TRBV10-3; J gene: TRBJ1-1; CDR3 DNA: TGTGCCATCAGTGCGCTCAGTGGCACTGAAGCTTTCTTT; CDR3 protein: CAISALSGTEAFF
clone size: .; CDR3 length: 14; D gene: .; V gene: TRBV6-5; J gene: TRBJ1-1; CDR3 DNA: TGTGCCAGCAGTTCGCACTCGGGGAACACTGAAGCTTTCTTT; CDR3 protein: CASSSHSGNTEAFF
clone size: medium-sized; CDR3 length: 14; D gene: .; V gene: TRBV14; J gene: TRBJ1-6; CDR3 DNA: TGTGCCAGCAGCGCGGGACGGGATCTTTCACCCCTCCACTTT; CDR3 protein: CASSAGRDLSPLHF
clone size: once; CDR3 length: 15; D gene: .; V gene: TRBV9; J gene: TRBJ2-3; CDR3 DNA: TGTGCCAGCAGCGTAGTCTCTTCCCGCACAGATACGCAGTATTTT; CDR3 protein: CASSVVSSRTDTQYF
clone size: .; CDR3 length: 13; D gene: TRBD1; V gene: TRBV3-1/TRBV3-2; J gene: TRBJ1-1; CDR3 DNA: TGTGCCAGCAGCCGCACAGGGGGCACTGAAGCTTTCTTT; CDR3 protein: CASSRTGGTEAFF
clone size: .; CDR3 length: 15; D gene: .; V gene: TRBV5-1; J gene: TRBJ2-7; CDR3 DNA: TGCGCCAGCAGCTTTTCCCAGGGGCGATACTACGAGCAGTACTTC; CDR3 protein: CASSFSQGRYYEQYF
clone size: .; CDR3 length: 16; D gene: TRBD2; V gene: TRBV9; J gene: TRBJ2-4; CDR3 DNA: TGTGCCAGCAGCGTAACTAGCGGGGGGTTCGGAAACATTCAGTACTTC; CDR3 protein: CASSVTSGGFGNIQYF
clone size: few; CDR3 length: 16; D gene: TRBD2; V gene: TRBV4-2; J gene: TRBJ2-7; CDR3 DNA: TGTGCCAGCAGCCTAGGAGGGACTAGCGGCCCGTACGAGCAGTACTTC; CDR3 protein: CASSLGGTSGPYEQYF
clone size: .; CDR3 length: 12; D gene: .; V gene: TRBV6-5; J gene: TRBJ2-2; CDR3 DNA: TGTGCCAGCAGCCCAAACACCGGGGAGCTGTTTTTT; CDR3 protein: CASSPNTGELFF
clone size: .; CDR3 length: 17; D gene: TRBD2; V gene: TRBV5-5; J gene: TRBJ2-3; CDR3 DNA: TGTGCCAGCAGCGACAGGACTAGCGGAACTAGCACAGATACGCAGTATTTT; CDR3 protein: CASSDRTSGTSTDTQYF
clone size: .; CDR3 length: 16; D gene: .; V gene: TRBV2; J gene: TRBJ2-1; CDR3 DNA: TGTGCCAGCAGTGAATACCAGCAGGCCCCTTACAATGAGCAGTTCTTC; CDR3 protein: CASSEYQQAPYNEQFF
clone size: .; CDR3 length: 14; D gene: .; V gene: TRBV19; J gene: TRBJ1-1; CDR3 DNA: TGTGCCAGTATGCTGGGACACATGAACACTGAAGCTTCCTTT; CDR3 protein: CASMLGHMNTEASF
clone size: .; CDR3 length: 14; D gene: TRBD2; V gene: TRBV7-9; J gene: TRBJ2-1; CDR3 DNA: TGTGCCAGCAGCCGGGGACTAGCGGGGAATGAGCAGTTCTTC; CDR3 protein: CASSRGLAGNEQFF
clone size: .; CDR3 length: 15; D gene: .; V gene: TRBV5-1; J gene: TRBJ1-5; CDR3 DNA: TGCGCCAGCAGCTTGGGGGGGCGGAGAGACCAGCCCCAGCATTTT; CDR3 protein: CASSLGGRRDQPQHF
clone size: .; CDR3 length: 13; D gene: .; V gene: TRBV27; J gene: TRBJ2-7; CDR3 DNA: TGTGCCAGCAGTCACAGGGACGCCGTGGAGCAGTACTTC; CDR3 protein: CASSHRDAVEQYF
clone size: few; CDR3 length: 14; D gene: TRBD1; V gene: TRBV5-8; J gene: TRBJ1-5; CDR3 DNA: TGTGCCAGCAGCTCGGGGACAGGACATCTTCCCCAGCATTTT; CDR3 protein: CASSSGTGHLPQHF
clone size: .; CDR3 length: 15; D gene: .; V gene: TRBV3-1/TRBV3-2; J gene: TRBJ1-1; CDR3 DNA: TGTGCCAGCAGCCAAGGATTTTCTGGGAGGGGCGAAGCTTTCTTT; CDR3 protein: CASSQGFSGRGEAFF
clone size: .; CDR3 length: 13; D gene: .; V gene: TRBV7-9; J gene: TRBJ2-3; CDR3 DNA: TGTGCCAGCAGCCTTGAAGGGGAAGATACGCAGTATTTT; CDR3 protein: CASSLEGEDTQYF
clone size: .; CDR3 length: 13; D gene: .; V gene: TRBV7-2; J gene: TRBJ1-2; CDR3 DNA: TGTGCCACCAAAAACGGACTCATCTATGGCTACACCTTC; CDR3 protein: CATKNGLIYGYTF
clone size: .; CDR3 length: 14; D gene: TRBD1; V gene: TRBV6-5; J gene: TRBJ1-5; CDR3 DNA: TGTGCCAGCAGTCTCCAGGGGGCTCGTCAGCCCCAGCATTTT; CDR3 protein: CASSLQGARQPQHF
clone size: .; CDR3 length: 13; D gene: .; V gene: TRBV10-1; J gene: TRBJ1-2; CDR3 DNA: TGCGCCAGCCCCAGGGTCACCATTTATGGCTACACCTTC; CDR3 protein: CASPRVTIYGYTF
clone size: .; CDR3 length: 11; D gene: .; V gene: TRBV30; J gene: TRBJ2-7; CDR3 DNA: TGTGCCTGGAGTTCTAGCTTCGAGCAGTACTTC; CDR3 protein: CAWSSSFEQYF
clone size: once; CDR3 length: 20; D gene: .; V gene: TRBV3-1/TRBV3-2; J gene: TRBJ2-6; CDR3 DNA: TGTGCCAGCAGCCATCATCCCGTTCGGGGGGCAGTAGGTGGGGCCAACGTCCTGACTTTC; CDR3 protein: CASSHHPVRGAVGGANVLTF
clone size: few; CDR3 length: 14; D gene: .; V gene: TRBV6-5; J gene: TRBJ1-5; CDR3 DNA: TGTGCCAGCAGTCATCAGGGCCTTAATCAGCCCCAGCATTTT; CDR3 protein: CASSHQGLNQPQHF
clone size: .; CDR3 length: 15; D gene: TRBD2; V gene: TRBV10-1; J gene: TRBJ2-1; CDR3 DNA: TGCGCCAGCAAAAAGCTAGCGGGGGCCTACAATGAGCAGTTCTTC; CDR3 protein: CASKKLAGAYNEQFF
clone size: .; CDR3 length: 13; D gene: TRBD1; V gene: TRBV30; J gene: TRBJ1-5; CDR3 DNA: TGTGCCTGGAGTGTACAGGGGAATCAGCCCCAGCATTTT; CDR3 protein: CAWSVQGNQPQHF
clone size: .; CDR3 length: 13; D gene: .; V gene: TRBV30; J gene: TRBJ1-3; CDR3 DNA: TGTGCCTGGAGTCCAGACTCTGGAAACACCATATATTTT; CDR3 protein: CAWSPDSGNTIYF
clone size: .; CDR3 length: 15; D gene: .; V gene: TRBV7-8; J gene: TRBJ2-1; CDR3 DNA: TGTGCCAGCAGCCTAAGACTTAACTCCTACAATGAGCAGTTCTTC; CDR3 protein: CASSLRLNSYNEQFF
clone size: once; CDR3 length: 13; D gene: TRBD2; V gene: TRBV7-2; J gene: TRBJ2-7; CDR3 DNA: TGTGCCAGCAGCCCGGGAGGACTTTACGAGCAGTACTTC; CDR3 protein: CASSPGGLYEQYF
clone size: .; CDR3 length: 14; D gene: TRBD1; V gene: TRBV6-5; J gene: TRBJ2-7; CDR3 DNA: TGTGCCAGTTCAGCGGGACAGGGGGGTTTGGAGCAGTACTTC; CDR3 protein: CASSAGQGGLEQYF
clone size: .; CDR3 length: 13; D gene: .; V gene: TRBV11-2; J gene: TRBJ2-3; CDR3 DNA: TGTGCCAGCAGCTCTTGGGCCTTAGATACGCAGTATTTT; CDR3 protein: CASSSWALDTQYF
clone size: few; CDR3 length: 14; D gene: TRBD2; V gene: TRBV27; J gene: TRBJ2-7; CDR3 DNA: TGTGCCAGCAGCTCTAGCGGGAACTCCTACGAGCAGTACTTC; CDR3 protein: CASSSSGNSYEQYF
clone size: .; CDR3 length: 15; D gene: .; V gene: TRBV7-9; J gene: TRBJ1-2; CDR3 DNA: TGTGCCAGCAGCTCTGAATCAGCCAGGTTCGGTGGCTACACCTTC; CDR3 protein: CASSSESARFGGYTF
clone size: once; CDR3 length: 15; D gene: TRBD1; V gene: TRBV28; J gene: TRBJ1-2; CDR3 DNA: TGTGCCAGCGTGATGGGACAGCGTTTTAACTATGGCTACACCTTC; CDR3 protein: CASVMGQRFNYGYTF
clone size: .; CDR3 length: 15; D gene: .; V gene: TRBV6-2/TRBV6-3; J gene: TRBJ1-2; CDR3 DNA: TGTGCCAGCAGTTATGGCTTGGTGGCAAGCTATGGCTACACCTTC; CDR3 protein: CASSYGLVASYGYTF
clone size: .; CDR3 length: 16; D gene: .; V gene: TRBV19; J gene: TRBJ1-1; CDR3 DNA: TGTGCCAGCCACGGACAGAAAAATAGAGGGAACACTGAAGCTTTCTTT; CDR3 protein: CASHGQKNRGNTEAFF
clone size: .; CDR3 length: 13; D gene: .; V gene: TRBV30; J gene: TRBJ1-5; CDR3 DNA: TGTGCCTGGAGTTTGGGCAAAAATCAGCCCCAGCATTTT; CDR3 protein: CAWSLGKNQPQHF